This TCR beta chain was identified in a study of blood T cells in healthy people across ages (dated by TCRdb to the mid-2010s). Broadly, across the study: In model experiments, template switching captured about one uniquely barcoded TCR beta cDNA molecule for every two T cells. The donors were split into four age groups: young (average around 15 years), middle-aged (roughly 40), aged (62) and long-lived (82). The study measured age-related changes in TCR beta repertoire diversity using deep sequencing normalized with unique cDNA molecular identifiers. Donors of different ages were randomly distributed across sequencing lanes to avoid experimental bias. For two donors (one aged 18 to 29 and one aged 80 or older), the study analyzed two additional independent replicas of 1 million unique cDNA reads from the same blood draw. Broad study findings and their caveats: Observed TCR beta diversity per million T cells fell roughly linearly with age, and a significant reduction was already apparent by age roughly 41. Donor CMV infection status was unknown, potentially confounding age-related changes in expanded clonotypes. Estimates of total diversity from one million sequenced T cells were regarded as lower bounds and underestimates. There was a strong correlation between observed TCR beta diversity and the percentage of naive T cells measured by flow cytometry. Compared with the aged group, more naive CD4+ T cells, fewer expanded clones and increased TCR diversity were shown by the long-lived group, suggesting age selection. Conclusive comparison of naive and antigen-experienced compartments was prevented by the profiling of bulk unsorted PBMCs.

The library was generated by 5' RACE. Data came from an Illumina HiSeq 2500. The second PCR ran for roughly 7 to 12 cycles and used a J-beta primer mix along with a sample-barcoded 5' primer. A template-switch 5' adaptor carrying 12 random nucleotides introduced a unique molecular identifier onto each TCR beta cDNA molecule. At least 3 million CDR3-containing paired-end reads were obtained from each sample. First-strand cDNA synthesis was performed from all RNA using the Mint cDNA synthesis kit, with priming by a TRBC-specific oligonucleotide. After uracil-DNA glycosylase treatment, a first 18-cycle PCR used universal primers M1SS and BC2_uni_R on all cDNA. Processing in the source paper ran as follows. For normalization, 1 million high-quality reads, each with a distinct molecular identifier, were randomly selected from each sample. Reads with shared molecular identifiers were discarded instead of being binned into consensus sequences. MiTCR, with a Q25 quality threshold and the strictest error-elimination algorithm, was used for CDR3 identification, clonotype clustering and error correction. A nonparametric unseen species model using Euler transformation provided a lower-bound estimate of total TCR beta diversity. TCRdb reran the public reads through fastp at Q25 and MiXCR, keeping productive beta chains. Each entry merges the rows of one CDR3 protein and shows their most common DNA and genes. TCRdb, rather than the study authors, made the V and J calls. The sample records 1 million to 1.2 million distinct CDR3 sequences, 30% to 40% of which are singletons. Jointly, the top ten make up roughly 13% of the sample.

Donors were a few dozen systemically healthy Caucasian individuals from Russia aged roughly 6 to 100 years. Roughly 9 milliliters of peripheral blood were drawn from each donor into EDTA-treated Vacutainer tubes. Ficoll-Paque density-gradient centrifugation was used to isolate PBMCs, with at least 6.5 million per sample. Trizol reagent was used to extract total RNA from the PBMCs, yielding at least 6 micrograms per sample. For every donor, flow cytometry on a PBMC aliquot measured the percentage of naive CD45RAhigh/CD27high T cells. As regards this clonotype: This receptor's antigen is unknown. Base-call qualities are not available, and no considerably larger clone is one nucleotide away.

The cysteine opens and the phenylalanine closes a CDR3 of 15 amino acids. The kept DNA is CDR3 alone, 45 bases in frame from the first base. Trimming at the junction amounts to 2 bases on V and 9 bases on J, and the germline ends lie 18 bases apart. The germline V gene sets CDR1 to SGHRS and CDR2 to YFSETQ. The source material was blood. The V gene is TRBV5-1 and the J gene is TRBJ2-1; a tentative D call is TRBD1 (5 bases match). This receptor was identified in a man in his late teens or twenties in good health. The CDR3 protein is CASSFRKDILAEQFF. DNA sequence: TGCGCCAGCAGCTTTAGAAAGGACATCCTGGCTGAGCAGTTCTTC.